This note documents a single T cell receptor (beta chain) sequence. These data originate in a study of blood T cell repertoires in COVID-19. Study background: PBMCs, B-cell-depleted T cells, or T cells provided the cDNA or gDNA that made up the material.

Trimming removed 7 bases from V and 0 bases from J, with 11 bases in between. Germline-derived CDR1 and CDR2 are SGHAT and FQNNGV. This CDR3 comprises 14 residues. Authors' data handling: Estimated nucleated cell counts came from reference gene primer amplification. Some clones are missing from TCRdb's copy, which holds only in-frame ones; the method was immunoSEQ multiplex PCR. That table furnishes V, J and clone size, whereas the DNA furnished D and trimming. The sample lists 200,000 to 300,000 clones; more than 80% were seen once. V gene TRBV11-2 combines with J gene TRBJ2-3; possibly TRBD2 for D (6 bases). The sample taken for sequencing was peripheral blood. The origin of this receptor is a human donor in a cohort sampled during active COVID-19. The CDR3 DNA reads TGTGCCAGCATCCGGGGGTCTAGCACAGATACGCAGTATTTT. Amino acids: CASIRGSSTDTQYF.